Presented here are 3 T cell receptor beta chains from one specimen sequenced in a study of T cell responses to AZD1222 COVID-19 vaccine. Assay used: immunoSEQ multiplex PCR; TCRdb lists only in-frame clones, some missing. The sample lists about 110,000 clones, 85% to 90% occurring once. This specimen consisted of peripheral blood, obtained on day 0 of AZD1222 vaccination. Every receptor here comes from an adult in good health.

This rearrangement joins TRBV18 to TRBJ1-2; tentatively, D is TRBD1 (5 bases). CDR1 is KGHSH and CDR2 is LQKENI in the germline V gene. V was trimmed by 2 bases and J by 7 bases, leaving 17 bases between them. The CDR3 is 15 amino acids. The CDR3 nucleotides are TGTGCCAGCTCACCATTGCGGGGCGCAGGGAGTGGCTACACCTTC. Translating gives CASSPLRGAGSGYTF.

J is TRBJ1-1 and V is TRBV6-6; weak D call: TRBD1 (5 bases). There are 14 residues in the CDR3. Germline-derived CDR1 and CDR2 are MNHNY and SVGAGI (reference sequence). Trimming pared 4 bases from V and 5 bases from J, leaving 14 bases between. In DNA, the CDR3 is TGTGCCAGCAGTTCCCGCGTAGGGGAGACTGAAGCTTTCTTT. Its translation is CASSSRVGETEAFF.

The chain recombines TRBV4-2 with TRBJ2-5; maybe TRBD2 (6 bases). The length of the CDR3 is 15 residues. Germline CDR1 LGHNA, CDR2 YNFKEQ. V was clipped by 0 bases and J by 5 bases, with 13 bases between them. CDR3 sequence reads: CASSQDKRGGETQYF. In DNA form, the CDR3 reads TGTGCCAGCAGCCAAGATAAGAGAGGAGGGGAGACCCAGTACTTC.